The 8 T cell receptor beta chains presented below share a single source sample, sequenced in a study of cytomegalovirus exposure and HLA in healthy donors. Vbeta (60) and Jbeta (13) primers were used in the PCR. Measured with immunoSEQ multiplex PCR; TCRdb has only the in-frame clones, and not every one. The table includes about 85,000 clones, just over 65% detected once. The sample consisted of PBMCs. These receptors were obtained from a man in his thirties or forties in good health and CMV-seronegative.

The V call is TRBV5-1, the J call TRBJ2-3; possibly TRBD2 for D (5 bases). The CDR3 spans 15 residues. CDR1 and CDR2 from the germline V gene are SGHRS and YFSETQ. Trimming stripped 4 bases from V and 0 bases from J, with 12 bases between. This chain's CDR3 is CASSPLGGSTDTQYF. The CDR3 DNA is TGCGCCAGCAGCCCTCTCGGCGGGAGCACAGATACGCAGTATTTT.

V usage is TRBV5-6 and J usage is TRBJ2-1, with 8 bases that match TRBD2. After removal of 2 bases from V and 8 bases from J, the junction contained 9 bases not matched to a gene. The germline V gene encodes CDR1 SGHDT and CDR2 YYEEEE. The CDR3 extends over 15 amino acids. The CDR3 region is CASSFWTGGPYEQFF. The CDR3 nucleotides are TGTGCCAGCAGCTTTTGGACGGGAGGGCCTTATGAGCAGTTCTTC.

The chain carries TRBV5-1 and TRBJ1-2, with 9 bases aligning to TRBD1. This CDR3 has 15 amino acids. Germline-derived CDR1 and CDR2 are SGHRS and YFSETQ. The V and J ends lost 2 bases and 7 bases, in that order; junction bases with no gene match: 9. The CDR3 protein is CASSFNRGQVFGYTF. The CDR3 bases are TGCGCCAGCAGCTTTAACAGGGGGCAGGTATTTGGCTACACCTTC.

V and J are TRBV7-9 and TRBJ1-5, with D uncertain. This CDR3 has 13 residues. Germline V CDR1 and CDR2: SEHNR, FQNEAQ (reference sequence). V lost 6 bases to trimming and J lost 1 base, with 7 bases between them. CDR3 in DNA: TGTGCCAGCAGTCGAGAGAGCAATCAGCCCCAGCATTTT. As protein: CASSRESNQPQHF.

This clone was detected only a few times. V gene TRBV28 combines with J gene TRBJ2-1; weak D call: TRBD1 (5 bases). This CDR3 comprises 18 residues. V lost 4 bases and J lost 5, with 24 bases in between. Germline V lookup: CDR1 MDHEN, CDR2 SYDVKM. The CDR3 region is CASSSYEAGFEPHNEQFF. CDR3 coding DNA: TGTGCCAGCAGTTCCTACGAAGCAGGGTTCGAGCCACACAATGAGCAGTTCTTC.

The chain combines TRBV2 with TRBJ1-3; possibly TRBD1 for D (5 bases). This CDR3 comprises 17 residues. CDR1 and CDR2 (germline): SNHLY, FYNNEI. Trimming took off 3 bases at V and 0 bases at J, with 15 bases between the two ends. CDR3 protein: CASSDHAYDSSGNTIYF. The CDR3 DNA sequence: TGTGCCAGCAGTGATCACGCCTATGACAGCTCTGGAAACACCATATATTTT.

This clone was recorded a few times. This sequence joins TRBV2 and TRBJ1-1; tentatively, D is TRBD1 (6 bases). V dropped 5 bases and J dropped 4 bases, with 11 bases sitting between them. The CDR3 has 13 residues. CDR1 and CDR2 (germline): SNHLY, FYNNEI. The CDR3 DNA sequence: TGTGCCAGCAGTCAACAGGGAACCACTGAAGCTTTCTTT. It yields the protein CASSQQGTTEAFF.

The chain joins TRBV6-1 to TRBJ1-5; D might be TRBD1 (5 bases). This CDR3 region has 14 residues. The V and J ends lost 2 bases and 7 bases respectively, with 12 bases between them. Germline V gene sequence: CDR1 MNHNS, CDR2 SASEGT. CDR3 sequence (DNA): TGTGCCAGCAGTGAAAGGAGGGGCGGCCAGCCCCAGCATTTT. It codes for CASSERRGGQPQHF.